The 27 T cell receptor beta chains reported below all come from one sample, sequenced in a study of cytomegalovirus exposure and HLA in healthy donors. The primer mix had 60 Vbeta and 13 Jbeta primers. Using immunoSEQ multiplex PCR, the repertoire was profiled, and TCRdb retains in-frame clones only, with some absent. The sample consists of 90,000 to 150,000 clones, around three quarters of them appearing once. Sequencing input: PBMCs. The receptor source for this set is a middle-aged man in good health and CMV-seropositive.

The chain couples TRBV7-2 to TRBJ2-7, with 7 nucleotides matching TRBD2. Germline CDR1 is SGHTA and CDR2 is FQGNSA. CDR3 length: 14 amino acids. Germline trimming cut 1 base from V and 6 bases from J; bases unmatched to any gene: 6. The CDR3 region has the DNA TGTGCCAGCAGCTTAGATGCAGGGAGGGCCGAGCAGTACTTC. Its protein product is CASSLDAGRAEQYF.

The chain couples TRBV4-1 to TRBJ1-4, with 10 bases lining up with TRBD1. Germline lookup yields CDR1 MGHRA and CDR2 YSYEKL. The length of the CDR3 is 15 residues. The trim removed 1 base at V and 6 bases at J, leaving 2 bases unmatched. Written as DNA, the CDR3 is TGCGCCAGCAGCCAAGTAGGGACAGGGGATGAAAAACTGTTTTTT. Translation gives CASSQVGTGDEKLFF.

The table lists this clone with a few counts. The chain employs TRBV19 and TRBJ1-2; weak D call: TRBD1 (5 bases). This CDR3 has 14 amino acids. The V end lost 6 bases, the J end lost 5 bases, and 16 bases lay between the germline ends. Germline V gene sequence: CDR1 LNHDA, CDR2 SQIVND (reference sequence). The CDR3 is CASRPGGAEYGYTF. DNA for the CDR3: TGTGCCAGTAGACCGGGGGGAGCAGAGTATGGCTACACCTTC.

The rearrangement joins TRBV9 to TRBJ1-2; D gene ambiguous. The germline V and J ends were trimmed by 0 bases and 3 bases, with 12 bases remaining between them. Germline loops: CDR1 SGDLS, CDR2 YYNGEE. This CDR3 has 15 residues. CDR3 protein: CASSVDGRPDYGYTF. The CDR3 DNA reads as TGTGCCAGCAGCGTAGATGGCAGGCCTGACTATGGCTACACCTTC. Looking up the rest from reference TRBV9 and TRBJ1-2 gives the full variable domain: DSGVTQTPKHLITATGQRVTLRCSPRSGDLSVYWYQQSLDQGLQFLIQYYNGEERAKGNILERFSAQQFPDLHSELNLSSLELGDSALYFCASSVDGRPDYGYTFGSGTRLTVV.

The chain recombines TRBV5-1 with TRBJ2-7, with D possibly TRBD2 on 6 matching bases. Trimming cost V 4 bases and J 12 bases, with 17 bases left between them. The germline gives CDR1 SGHRS, CDR2 YFSETQ. There are 12 residues in the CDR3. The CDR3 loop is CASSVTGGKTYF. CDR3 coding DNA: TGCGCCAGCAGCGTCACCGGGGGAAAAACGTACTTC.

The rearrangement links TRBV28 to TRBJ1-2, with a possible D match to TRBD1 (6 bases). This CDR3 region has 15 residues. Per germline, CDR1 MDHEN and CDR2 SYDVKM. Trimming took off 10 bases at V and 5 bases at J, with 23 bases between the two ends. The CDR3 coding sequence is TGTGCCACCGACCGACCGGGACAAGTCGTTTATGGCTACACCTTC. Amino acids: CATDRPGQVVYGYTF.

The chain has TRBV19 and TRBJ2-5; D gene ambiguous. The V and J ends lost 6 bases and 4 bases respectively, with 6 bases between them. This CDR3 is built from 11 residues. From germline, CDR1 is LNHDA and CDR2 SQIVND (reference sequence). Written as DNA, the CDR3 is TGTGCCAGTAGCCTCCGAGAGACCCAGTACTTC. This codes for CASSLRETQYF.

The chain combines TRBV2 with TRBJ2-2, with D perhaps matching TRBD1 (5 bases). Germline CDR1 is SNHLY and CDR2 is FYNNEI. The CDR3 is 15 residues long. Trimming stripped 1 base from V and 7 bases from J, with 13 bases between. As DNA, the CDR3 is TGTGCCAGCAGTGAAGAGGCAGGGATCATCGGGGAGCTGTTTTTT. Amino acids: CASSEEAGIIGELFF.

The rearrangement uses TRBV29-1 and TRBJ2-2, with 9 positions matching TRBD2. The J segment lost 8 bases and the V segment lost 2 bases, leaving 6 bases of the junction unmatched. Germline V gene data show CDR1 as SQVTM and CDR2 as ANQGSEA. The CDR3 extends over 14 amino acids. The CDR3 sequence: CSVEQRGASGELFF. CDR3 coding DNA: TGCAGCGTTGAACAGCGGGGGGCGTCGGGGGAGCTGTTTTTT.

This chain links TRBV28 with TRBJ2-5; 11 bases match TRBD1. The CDR3 runs 17 residues. The germline V gene encodes CDR1 MDHEN and CDR2 SYDVKM. V gave up 6 bases and J gave up 1 base; unmatched junction bases: 10. CDR3 sequence (DNA): TGTGCCAGCAGGATAACCAGGGACAGGGGGTTCCAAGAGACCCAGTACTTC. Amino acids: CASRITRDRGFQETQYF.

The rearrangement uses TRBV5-1 and TRBJ2-1, with 7 bases matching TRBD2. After removal of 5 bases from V and 7 bases from J, the junction contained 15 bases not matched to a gene. The CDR3 is made up of 16 amino acids. Germline V gene data show CDR1 as SGHRS and CDR2 as YFSETQ. CDR3 bases: TGCGCCAGCAGGCTCGGCGGTACGGGGGGAGGTAATGAGCAGTTCTTC. Its translation: CASRLGGTGGGNEQFF.

The rearrangement links TRBV19 to TRBJ2-3; the match to TRBD2 covers 11 bases. The CDR3 has 18 amino acids. CDR1 LNHDA and CDR2 SQIVND come from the germline V gene (reference sequence). The V gene end was trimmed by 5 bases and the J gene end by 2 bases; junction bases not matched to a gene: 12. The CDR3 region is CASSPLLAGALPTDTQYF. The CDR3 DNA sequence: TGTGCCAGTAGTCCTCTACTAGCGGGGGCGCTACCCACAGATACGCAGTATTTT. The full variable domain, with the rest looked up from reference TRBV19 and TRBJ2-3, is DGGITQSPKYLFRKEGQNVTLSCEQNLNHDAMYWYRQDPGQGLRLIYYSQIVNDFQKGDIAEGYSVSREKKESFPLTVTSAQKNPTAFYLCASSPLLAGALPTDTQYFGPGTRLTVL.

CDR3 in DNA: TGTGCCAGCAGCCCGACAGGGGGCACCCTATTAAACAAGCAGTACTTC. Translating it yields CASSPTGGTLLNKQYF. This chain links TRBV5-4 with TRBJ2-7; the match to TRBD1 covers 10 bases. Germline CDR1 is SGHNT and CDR2 is YYREEE (reference sequence). Trimming at V came to 4 bases and at J to 8 bases, leaving 15 bases not matched to a gene. The CDR3 runs 16 residues.

This clone has only one observation. The chain carries TRBV11-1 and TRBJ2-3; D might be TRBD2 (6 bases). V lost 4 bases and J 3 bases, leaving 14 bases between the germline ends. Germline V gene sequence: CDR1 SGHAT, CDR2 FQDESV (reference sequence). This CDR3 spans 15 amino acids. The CDR3 DNA follows: TGTGCCAGCAGCTCCCAGGCGGGGAAAACAGATACGCAGTATTTT. Its translation is CASSSQAGKTDTQYF.

The gene calls are TRBV18 and TRBJ2-3; 13 bases line up with TRBD2. Germline V CDR1 and CDR2: KGHSH, LQKENI. The CDR3 is 18 amino acids. J lost 4 bases, V lost 1 base, and 8 bases had no gene match. CDR3 in DNA: TGTGCCAGCTCACCACTCCCCTGGACTAGCGGGGGATCAGATACGCAGTATTTT. Translating it yields CASSPLPWTSGGSDTQYF.

The chain employs TRBV6-1 and TRBJ1-6; perhaps TRBD1 as D (5 bases). The germline CDR1 and CDR2 sequences are MNHNS and SASEGT. V lost 1 base and J 8 bases, leaving 21 bases between the germline ends. The CDR3 loop spans 18 amino acids. The chain's CDR3 is CASSEEVGGAGPDSPLHF. CDR3 sequence (DNA): TGTGCCAGCAGTGAAGAAGTGGGGGGAGCGGGGCCCGATTCACCCCTCCACTTT.

To note about this clone: The same CDR3 also results from other DNA sequences found in this sample. The CDR3 sequence is CATSRDRVQGGNEQFF. CDR3 bases: TGTGCCACCAGCAGAGACAGGGTACAAGGGGGTAATGAGCAGTTCTTC. The rearrangement links TRBV15 to TRBJ2-1; D may be TRBD1 (6 bases). The V gene lost 0 bases and the J gene lost 7 bases, with 16 bases spanning the gap. The CDR3 has 16 residues. Germline values: CDR1 LNHNV, CDR2 YYDKDF (reference sequence).

The chain carries TRBV7-3 and TRBJ2-3; TRBD2 agrees at 7 bases. The CDR3 consists of 13 residues. Germline CDR1 is SGHTA and CDR2 is FQGTGA. The trim removed 5 bases at V and 9 bases at J, leaving 8 bases unmatched. The CDR3 loop reads CASSRGEPGTQYF. The CDR3 bases are TGTGCCAGCAGCCGGGGGGAGCCAGGCACGCAGTATTTT. Supplemented by reference TRBV7-3 and TRBJ2-3, the full variable domain reads GAGVSQTPSNKVTEKGKYVELRCDPISGHTALYWYRQSLGQGPEFLIYFQGTGAADDSGLPNDRFFAVRPEGSVSTLKIQRTERGDSAVYLCASSRGEPGTQYFGPGTRLTVL.

The J gene is TRBJ2-3, the V gene TRBV6-5; D is unresolved. This CDR3 is built from 14 residues. Germline V CDR1 and CDR2: MNHEY, SVGAGI. V lost 6 bases to trimming and J lost 0 bases, with 10 bases between them. The CDR3 here is CASRARPSTDTQYF. The DNA for the CDR3 is TGTGCCAGCAGAGCTAGACCCAGCACAGATACGCAGTATTTT.

The J gene is TRBJ1-1, the V gene TRBV7-9, with a possible D match to TRBD1 (5 bases). There are 12 residues in the CDR3. CDR1 is SEHNR, CDR2 FQNEAQ, per germline (reference sequence). The V end lost 5 bases, the J end lost 3 bases, and 7 bases lay between the germline ends. The CDR3 loop is CASSGRDTEAFF. In DNA, the CDR3 is TGTGCCAGCAGCGGCAGGGACACTGAAGCTTTCTTT.

This chain joins TRBV6-5 and TRBJ2-7; D is possibly TRBD2 (5 bases). Germline values: CDR1 MNHEY, CDR2 SVGAGI. The germline V and J ends were trimmed by 0 bases and 6 bases, with 15 bases remaining between them. CDR3 length equals 15 residues. The CDR3 DNA follows: TGTGCCAGCAGTTACTCGATGACGGGGTACGGCGAGCAGTACTTC. This encodes CASSYSMTGYGEQYF.

This clone appeared a few times. The chain joins TRBV21-1 to TRBJ1-5; the table names TRBD1, a call not compared with the DNA. TRBV21-1 represents a pseudogene. This CDR3 is built from 18 residues. CDR3 sequence (DNA): TGTGCCAGCAGCAAAAGGGACAGGGGGCGAAAGGGCAATCAGCCCCAGCATTTT. Amino acids: CASSKRDRGRKGNQPQHF.

About this clone itself: The germline gene is not matched at one end of the junction; a read error may be the cause. CDR3 coding DNA: TGTTCCAGCAGCTCACGGAGGGATACGCAGTATTTT. It specifies CSSSSRRDTQYF. The genes are TRBV7-9 and TRBJ2-3, with D possibly TRBD2 on 5 matching bases. The germline V gene has CDR1 SEHNR and CDR2 FQNEAQ (reference sequence). This CDR3 is built from 12 residues.

This chain links TRBV27 with TRBJ2-3, with D possibly being TRBD2 (7 bases). CDR3 length: 18 residues. Germline CDR1 MNHEY, CDR2 SMNVEV (reference sequence). Trimming shortened V by 1 base and J by 0 bases, and 17 bases separated the two germline ends. Here the CDR3 reads CASSLYLLRGRSTDTQYF. The CDR3 DNA reads as TGTGCCAGCAGTTTATACCTCTTGCGGGGGCGTAGCACAGATACGCAGTATTTT.

This clone occurred a few times. The rearrangement links TRBV28 to TRBJ1-2; D unclear. V was pared by 5 bases and J by 2 bases, with 3 bases between. CDR1 is MDHEN, CDR2 SYDVKM, per germline. CDR3 length: 11 amino acids. The CDR3 sequence: CASSINYGYTF. CDR3 bases: TGTGCCAGCAGTATAAACTATGGCTACACCTTC.

The chain links TRBV6-5 to TRBJ2-5; possible D gene TRBD1, 6 bases. The germline gives CDR1 MNHEY, CDR2 SVGAGI. V was shortened by 0 bases and J by 5 bases, with 10 bases between the two germline ends. This CDR3 contains 14 residues. CDR3 coding DNA: TGTGCCAGCAGTTACTCGACGCAGGGGGAGACCCAGTACTTC. Translated: CASSYSTQGETQYF.

Comments on this clone: Distinct nucleotide sequences in the sample also encode this CDR3. The chain employs TRBV7-8 and TRBJ2-7, with a possible D match to TRBD1 (5 bases). This CDR3 comprises 13 residues. Trimming pared 1 base from V and 5 bases from J, leaving 9 bases between. CDR1 is SGHVS and CDR2 is FQNEAQ in the germline V gene. The DNA of the CDR3 is TGTGCCAGCAGCTTAGGGCAGGGTGACGAGCAGTACTTC. Its protein product is CASSLGQGDEQYF.